Described below is a single T cell receptor beta chain sequence and its context. The same CDR3 is also encoded by other DNA sequences in this sample. This specimen belongs to a study of blood T cell repertoires in COVID-19. Turning to the study itself: Acute-phase and convalescent COVID-19 samples originated in the United States, Italy and Spain. The cDNA or gDNA used as material had been derived from T cells, B-cell-depleted T cells, or PBMCs.

Study processing details: For nucleated cells, counts were estimated from reference gene primer amplification. Some clones are missing from TCRdb's copy, which holds only in-frame ones; the method was immunoSEQ multiplex PCR. D and trimming come from the DNA, and the V and J calls and clone size come from that table. The sample yields 70,000 or so clones, 90% seen once. Germline-derived CDR1 and CDR2 are MNHEY and SVGAGI. The CDR3 covers 16 residues. Trimming removed 2 bases from V and 0 bases from J; junction bases left unmatched: 3. This clonotype originated in a man aged 50 to 59 with acute or convalescent COVID-19. The specimen sequenced was peripheral blood. V and J are TRBV6-5 and TRBJ2-1, with 8 bases identical to TRBD2. Here the CDR3 reads CASSYKGTSSYNEQFF. As DNA, the CDR3 is TGTGCCAGCAGTTACAAAGGGACTAGCTCCTACAATGAGCAGTTCTTC.